These 26 T cell receptor beta chains were all obtained from the same sample, sequenced in a study of T-cell memory formation after mild COVID-19. TCRdb fed the 5' RACE reads into MiXCR, producing one record per CDR3 protein. The data show 250,000 to 400,000 distinct CDR3 sequences, around an eighth seen once. Specimen: PBMCs or a T cell subset sorted from them (not recorded which). These receptors came from a man aged 18-30 years who had mild COVID-19 (a few samples of this study predate the infection). Cell type and time point are not known.

The CDR3 loop reads CASSPRGGGWTEAFF. The CDR3 nucleotides read TGTGCCAGCAGTCCTAGGGGCGGGGGCTGGACTGAAGCTTTCTTT. The chain has TRBV27 and TRBJ1-1, with D maybe TRBD1 (6 bases). This CDR3 comprises 15 residues. The V and J ends lost 5 bases and 5 bases respectively, with 18 bases between them. Per germline, CDR1 MNHEY and CDR2 SMNVEV (reference sequence).

This clonotype has just a few counts. The chain joins TRBV4-1 to TRBJ2-5; 7 nucleotides align to TRBD1. The germline CDR1 and CDR2 sequences are MGHRA and YSYEKL. V was clipped by 3 bases and J by 5 bases; unmatched bases: 9. The CDR3 spans 15 residues. CDR3 residues: CASSHRSTGLETQYF. CDR3 in DNA: TGCGCCAGCAGCCATAGGTCGACAGGGCTTGAGACCCAGTACTTC.

This clonotype was seen a few times. The J gene is TRBJ2-3, the V gene TRBV7-9; 8 bases are shared with TRBD2. Germline V gene sequence: CDR1 SEHNR, CDR2 FQNEAQ (reference sequence). V dropped 1 base and J dropped 6; count of bases not matched to a gene: 6. The length of the CDR3 is 15 residues. The CDR3 spells CASSLGSGGLDTQYF. The CDR3 bases are TGTGCCAGCAGCTTAGGCTCGGGGGGGCTGGATACGCAGTATTTT.

This clonotype appeared a few times. The J gene is TRBJ1-2, the V gene TRBV25-1, with no clear D. CDR1 is MGHDK, CDR2 SYGVNS, per germline. This CDR3 contains 13 residues. Trimming cost V 3 bases and J 0 bases, with 5 bases left between them. CDR3 coding DNA: TGTGCCAGCAGTGATATCGCTAACTATGGCTACACCTTC. It is translated as CASSDIANYGYTF.

In its sample, this clonotype was seen a few times. The chain has TRBV2 and TRBJ1-1, with D possibly TRBD1 on 5 matching bases. Germline V CDR1 and CDR2: SNHLY, FYNNEI. Trimming cost V 3 bases and J 8 bases, with 13 bases left between them. The CDR3 contains 13 residues. The chain's CDR3 is CASSERQGPEAFF. DNA for the CDR3: TGTGCCAGCAGTGAGAGGCAGGGCCCCGAAGCTTTCTTT.

The rearrangement uses TRBV12-3 or TRBV12-4 and TRBJ1-4, with unresolved D. Trimming cost V 5 bases and J 8 bases, with 12 bases left between them. The CDR3 extends over 13 amino acids. The CDR3, as DNA: TGTGCCAGCAGTCGTCGGGTACGGGAAAAACTGTTTTTT. As protein: CASSRRVREKLFF.

The chain combines TRBV2 with TRBJ1-6; 7 positions match TRBD1. Germline CDR1 reads SNHLY; CDR2 reads FYNNEI. The CDR3 covers 16 residues. V lost 5 bases to trimming and J lost 0 bases; unmatched junction nucleotides: 4. The CDR3 DNA follows: TGTGCCAGCAGTCGGGACAGTAGCTCCTATAATTCACCCCTCCACTTT. The encoded protein is CASSRDSSSYNSPLHF.

The gene calls are TRBV9 and TRBJ1-2; D remains unclear. Between the trimmed V and J ends, which lost 4 bases and 8 bases, there was a span of 21 bases. Germline CDR1 SGDLS, CDR2 YYNGEE. CDR3 length equals 15 residues. The CDR3 sequence is CASSLNRELGWGYTF. The CDR3 nucleotides read TGTGCCAGCAGCTTAAACCGGGAGCTGGGGTGGGGCTACACCTTC.

This clonotype was counted only a few times. The gene calls are TRBV4-1 and TRBJ1-1; the D is unclear. V lost 6 bases and J 1 base, leaving 9 bases between the germline ends. The CDR3 is 13 residues long. Germline lookup yields CDR1 MGHRA and CDR2 YSYEKL. CDR3 loop: CASRTTANTEAFF. CDR3 bases: TGCGCCAGCAGGACTACAGCGAACACTGAAGCTTTCTTT.

This clonotype was seen ten or more times. The rearrangement joins TRBV5-1 to TRBJ1-1; maybe TRBD1 (5 bases). V was clipped by 7 bases and J by 4 bases, with 11 bases between them. This CDR3 region has 12 residues. Per germline, CDR1 SGHRS and CDR2 YFSETQ. The DNA of the CDR3 is TGCGCCAGCCGGGACCCCAGCACTGAAGCTTTCTTT. Its translation is CASRDPSTEAFF.

In its sample, this clonotype was seen many times. The J gene is TRBJ2-5, the V gene TRBV12-3 or TRBV12-4; 8 bases map to TRBD1. The CDR3 sequence is 15 residues long. J was trimmed by 1 base and V by 2 bases; bases with no gene match: 3. DNA of the CDR3: TGTGCCAGCAGTTTATCAGGACAGGGCCAAGAGACCCAGTACTTC. Its protein product is CASSLSGQGQETQYF.

The chain combines TRBV4-2 with TRBJ1-4, with D possibly being TRBD1 (5 bases). CDR3 length: 14 amino acids. Germline assignment: CDR1 LGHNA and CDR2 YNFKEQ. Trimming pared 7 bases from V and 4 bases from J, leaving 13 bases between. The CDR3 reads CASKKGQFNEKLFF. The CDR3 nucleotides read TGTGCCAGCAAAAAGGGGCAGTTTAATGAAAAACTGTTTTTT.

This clonotype was seen more than once but under ten times. The CDR3: CATQGPYEQYV. CDR3 DNA: TGTGCCACACAGGGCCCCTACGAGCAGTACGTC. The rearrangement links TRBV5-4 to TRBJ2-7; perhaps TRBD1 as D (6 bases). Trimming stripped 9 bases from V and 2 bases from J, with 9 bases between. CDR1 SGHNT and CDR2 YYREEE come from the germline V gene (reference sequence). This CDR3 is built from 11 residues.

The rearrangement links TRBV6-6 to TRBJ2-2; the match to TRBD1 covers 10 bases. V was pared by 8 bases and J by 3 bases, with 3 bases of the junction left unmatched. The CDR3 consists of 14 residues. CDR1 is MNHNY and CDR2 is SVGAGI in the germline V gene (reference sequence). CDR3 in DNA: TGTGCCAGCGAGGGACAGGGGTACACCGGGGAGCTGTTTTTT. It encodes CASEGQGYTGELFF.

This chain uses TRBV28 with TRBJ1-6; the D is unclear. The germline V gene has CDR1 MDHEN and CDR2 SYDVKM. This CDR3 is 12 amino acids long. Trimming removed 6 bases from V and 14 bases from J, with 14 bases in between. The CDR3: CASSPPRGALHF. In nucleotides, the CDR3 is TGTGCCAGCAGCCCCCCCCGGGGAGCCCTCCACTTT.

This clonotype was seen only a few times. Germline and junction disagree at one end, which may indicate a read error. The CDR3 region has the DNA TGTGCCAGTCACACCTCGCCGGACTCCCACAATGAGCAGTTCTTC. This gives the protein CASHTSPDSHNEQFF. This chain joins TRBV5-4 and TRBJ2-1, with D maybe TRBD2 (5 bases). The CDR3 has 15 residues. CDR1 SGHNT and CDR2 YYREEE come from the germline V gene (reference sequence).

This chain connects TRBV5-1 to TRBJ2-3, with TRBD2 as a possible D gene (6 bases). Germline CDR1 SGHRS, CDR2 YFSETQ. V lost 4 bases and J 2 bases, leaving 14 bases between the germline ends. The CDR3 totals 15 residues. CDR3 DNA: TGCGCCAGCAGCCCGGGACGGGGGAACACAGATACGCAGTATTTT. Amino acids: CASSPGRGNTDTQYF.

This clonotype has just a few counts. The chain couples TRBV20-1 to TRBJ2-1; D remains ambiguous. The CDR3 sequence is 12 residues long. The germline V and J ends were trimmed by 2 bases and 1 base, with 3 bases remaining between them. In germline, CDR1 is DFQATT, CDR2 SNEGSKA (reference sequence). The CDR3 loop is CSARLSYNEQFF. Here the CDR3 DNA reads TGCAGTGCTAGACTTTCCTACAATGAGCAGTTCTTC.

This clonotype came up a few times. This rearrangement joins TRBV3-1 to TRBJ1-5; tentative D call: TRBD1 (6 bases). Trimming shortened V by 5 bases and J by 4 bases, and 9 bases separated the two germline ends. The CDR3 is 13 residues long. Germline loops: CDR1 LGHDT, CDR2 YNNKEL (reference sequence). The CDR3 protein is CASSGGANQPQHF. The CDR3 DNA sequence: TGTGCCAGCAGCGGGGGGGCAAATCAGCCCCAGCATTTT.

The genes are TRBV7-9 and TRBJ2-1; a possible D gene is TRBD2 (6 bases). CDR3 size: 15 residues. The V end was cut by 2 bases, the J end by 4 bases, with 12 bases between. The germline gives CDR1 SEHNR, CDR2 FQNEAQ (reference sequence). The CDR3 sequence is CASSLSRGLYNEQFF. DNA of the CDR3: TGTGCCAGCAGCTTATCGCGGGGTCTTTACAATGAGCAGTTCTTC. Combining the CDR3 with reference TRBV7-9 and TRBJ2-1 gives the whole variable domain DTGVSQNPRHKITKRGQNVTFRCDPISEHNRLYWYRQTLGQGPEFLTYFQNEAQLEKSRLLSDRFSAERPKGSFSTLEIQRTEQGDSAMYLCASSLSRGLYNEQFFGPGTRLTVL.

The V call is TRBV6-2 or TRBV6-3, the J call TRBJ1-2, with D unresolved. V gave up 5 bases and J gave up 4 bases, with 8 bases separating them. Germline CDR1 MNHEY, CDR2 SVGEGT. The CDR3 runs 12 residues. CDR3 in DNA: TGTGCCAGCAGTCACGGCGTCTATGGCTACACCTTC. Translating it yields CASSHGVYGYTF.

This clonotype was seen a few times. The chain has TRBV4-1 and TRBJ2-3; 9 bases line up with TRBD2. Germline V gives CDR1 MGHRA, CDR2 YSYEKL. The V segment lost 0 bases and the J segment 1 base; nucleotides outside the gene matches: 5. CDR3 length: 17 amino acids. CDR3 coding DNA: TGCGCCAGCAGCCAAGAAACGTCTAGCGGGGGCACAGATACGCAGTATTTT. It specifies CASSQETSSGGTDTQYF.

The chain combines TRBV7-2 with TRBJ2-1; possibly TRBD1 for D (6 bases). The CDR3 is 15 amino acids. Per germline, CDR1 SGHTA and CDR2 FQGNSA. V lost 3 bases, J lost 5 bases, and 14 bases lay in between. CDR3 coding DNA: TGTGCCAGCAGCTTCACAGGGTTCGGGCACAATGAGCAGTTCTTC. Translation gives CASSFTGFGHNEQFF. Complete variable domain (other parts from reference TRBV7-2 and TRBJ2-1): GAGVSQSPSNKVTEKGKDVELRCDPISGHTALYWYRQSLGQGLEFLIYFQGNSAPDKSGLPSDRFSAERTGGSVSTLTIQRTQQEDSAVYLCASSFTGFGHNEQFFGPGTRLTVL.

The rearrangement uses TRBV4-1 and TRBJ2-7; 10 bases are shared with TRBD2. V gave up 0 bases and J gave up 6 bases; unmatched junction bases: 8. Looked up from germline, CDR1 is MGHRA and CDR2 is YSYEKL. The CDR3 contains 16 residues. The CDR3 sequence: CASSQERSGGASEQYV. The CDR3 nucleotides are TGCGCCAGCAGCCAAGAACGAAGCGGGGGGGCCTCCGAGCAGTACGTC.

This clonotype was observed a handful of times. The V call is TRBV3-1, the J call TRBJ2-1; D perhaps matches TRBD2 (5 bases). This CDR3 region has 15 residues. Germline assignment: CDR1 LGHDT and CDR2 YNNKEL (reference sequence). V lost 0 bases, J lost 4 bases, and 10 bases lay in between. The CDR3 DNA reads as TGTGCCAGCAGCCAAGATACGGGGTGGTACAATGAGCAGTTCTTC. Its translation is CASSQDTGWYNEQFF.

This clonotype is judged medium-sized (0.01 to 0.1%). The chain joins TRBV7-2 to TRBJ2-3; 7 bases agree with TRBD1. This CDR3 contains 14 residues. The germline V gene has CDR1 SGHTA and CDR2 FQGNSA. With 5 bases clipped from V and 2 bases from J, the junction kept 4 bases outside the gene matches. The CDR3 protein is CASSPDRNTDTQYF. The CDR3 DNA is TGTGCCAGCAGCCCGGACAGGAACACAGATACGCAGTATTTT. The full variable domain, rest sourced from reference TRBV7-2 and TRBJ2-3, is GAGVSQSPSNKVTEKGKDVELRCDPISGHTALYWYRQSLGQGLEFLIYFQGNSAPDKSGLPSDRFSAERTGGSVSTLTIQRTQQEDSAVYLCASSPDRNTDTQYFGPGTRLTVL.